This entry lists 7 T cell receptor beta chains sequenced from one sample in a study of shared clonotypes between healthy human individuals. This table comes from immunoSEQ multiplex PCR, and its TCRdb copy is limited to in-frame clones, with some not included. The sample includes about 1 million clones, roughly 75% of them seen just once. Input material: memory CD4+ T cells sorted from blood. The subset is: CD45RA-negative fraction. All receptors derive from a young man in good health.

V and J are TRBV19 and TRBJ1-1; tentatively, D is TRBD1 (6 bases). This CDR3 contains 16 residues. Trimming removed 11 bases from V and 1 base from J, with 23 bases in between. In germline, CDR1 is LNHDA, CDR2 SQIVND (reference sequence). The CDR3 DNA is TGTGCCGCAACTCCGGGACACGGGGTCACGAACACTGAAGCTTTCTTT. The encoded protein is CAATPGHGVTNTEAFF. Based on the CDR3 plus reference TRBV19 and TRBJ1-1, the full variable domain is DGGITQSPKYLFRKEGQNVTLSCEQNLNHDAMYWYRQDPGQGLRLIYYSQIVNDFQKGDIAEGYSVSREKKESFPLTVTSAQKNPTAFYLCAATPGHGVTNTEAFFGQGTRLTVV.

On this clone: Relative to the germline gene, one junction end is altered; a read error may explain this. V gene TRBV7-9 combines with J gene TRBJ2-7, with 8 bases identical to TRBD1. CDR3 length: 14 amino acids. Germline V CDR1 and CDR2: SEHNR, FQNEAQ (reference sequence). CDR3 coding DNA: TGTGCCAGCAGCTCAGATTCCGGGACAGGAGGCAAGTCCTTC. Amino acids: CASSSDSGTGGKSF.

The chain is built from TRBV2 and TRBJ2-7; D gene unclear. With 6 bases removed from V and 0 bases from J, the gap between germline ends came to 6 bases. The CDR3 is 12 amino acids. The germline V gene encodes CDR1 SNHLY and CDR2 FYNNEI. CDR3 region: CASRWSSYEQYF. The DNA of the CDR3 is TGTGCCAGCAGGTGGTCCTCCTACGAGCAGTACTTC.

V gene TRBV10-3 combines with J gene TRBJ1-5, with a weak D call TRBD1 (5 bases). The germline gives CDR1 ENHRY, CDR2 SYGVKD. CDR3 size: 14 residues. V gave up 1 base and J gave up 6 bases, with 10 bases separating them. CDR3 region: CAISELAGPQPQHF. The DNA of the CDR3 is TGTGCCATCAGTGAGTTGGCAGGGCCTCAGCCCCAGCATTTT.

This clone has just one count. V is TRBV5-1 and J is TRBJ2-1, with 11 bases matching TRBD2. CDR1 and CDR2 (germline): SGHRS, YFSETQ. J was trimmed by 6 bases and V by 2 bases; bases with no gene match: 7. The CDR3 extends over 16 amino acids. CDR3 loop: CASSFLAGGAPNEQFF. The CDR3 DNA reads TGCGCCAGCAGCTTTTTAGCGGGGGGGGCCCCCAATGAGCAGTTCTTC.

The V call is TRBV7-8, the J call TRBJ2-2; D remains ambiguous. Trimming took off 5 bases at V and 6 bases at J, with 10 bases between the two ends. Germline CDR1 is SGHVS and CDR2 is FQNEAQ. There are 13 residues in the CDR3. The CDR3, as DNA: TGTGCCAGCAGCCCCCGGACCGCCGGGGAGCTGTTTTTT. This codes for CASSPRTAGELFF.

This chain joins TRBV5-1 and TRBJ2-7; possible D gene TRBD2, 6 bases. There are 16 residues in the CDR3. In germline, CDR1 is SGHRS, CDR2 YFSETQ. The V end was cut by 5 bases, the J end by 0 bases, with 18 bases between. This CDR3 reads CASSTGLPITSYEQYF. The DNA for the CDR3 is TGCGCCAGCAGTACGGGACTCCCGATCACCTCCTACGAGCAGTACTTC.